This TCR beta chain was observed in a study of shared clonotypes between healthy human individuals. V lost 0 bases and J lost 8; bases outside the gene matches: 10. The length of the CDR3 is 15 residues. Germline lookup yields CDR1 SQVTM and CDR2 ANQGSEA. Clones were sequenced by immunoSEQ multiplex PCR, and TCRdb holds only the in-frame ones, with some missing. Of approximately 640,000 clones listed, roughly 78% are singletons. The chain has TRBV29-1 and TRBJ2-1; 7 bases agree with TRBD2. The clonotype originates from a woman aged 25 to 39 in good health. Input material: memory CD4+ T cells sorted from blood. This sample's subset: CD45RA-negative fraction. The CDR3 DNA sequence: TGCAGCGTTGAAGATAAGGTGCGACTAGCAGATGAGCAGTTCTTC. Protein product: CSVEDKVRLADEQFF.